Sequencing of this T cell receptor (beta chain) was carried out in a study of cytotoxic CD8 clonotypes in ibrutinib-treated CLL. Study details: The authors obtained response samples at a median of about 13 months of treatment, range 6 to 36. Sequenced samples delivered averages of 250,000 to 300,000 productive templates and around 90,000 productive rearrangements.

Germline CDR1 SGHVS, CDR2 FQNEAQ. This CDR3 region has 16 residues. V was cut by 3 bases and J by 0 bases, with 14 bases left in between. Some clones are missing from TCRdb's copy, which holds only in-frame ones; the method was immunoSEQ multiplex PCR. The table lists about 140,000 clones, 70% to 80% of them singletons. Material: PBMCs, obtained after 12 months of ibrutinib treatment. The rearrangement uses TRBV7-8 and TRBJ1-1; D gene ambiguous. This TCR derives from a human donor with chronic lymphocytic leukemia. CDR3 protein: CASSFEPMAVNTEAFF. The CDR3 DNA reads TGTGCCAGCAGCTTTGAGCCCATGGCCGTGAACACTGAAGCTTTCTTT.